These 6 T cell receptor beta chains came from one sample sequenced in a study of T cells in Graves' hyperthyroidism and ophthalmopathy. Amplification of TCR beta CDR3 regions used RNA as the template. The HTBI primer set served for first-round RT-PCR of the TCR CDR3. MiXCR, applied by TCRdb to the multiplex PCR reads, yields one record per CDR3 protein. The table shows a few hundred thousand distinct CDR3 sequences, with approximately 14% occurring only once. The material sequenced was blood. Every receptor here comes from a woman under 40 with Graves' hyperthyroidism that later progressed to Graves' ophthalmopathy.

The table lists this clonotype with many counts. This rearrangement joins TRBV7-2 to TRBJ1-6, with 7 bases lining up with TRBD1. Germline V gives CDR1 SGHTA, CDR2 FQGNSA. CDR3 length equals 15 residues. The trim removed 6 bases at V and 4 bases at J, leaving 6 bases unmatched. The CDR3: CASRDDRAYNSPLHF. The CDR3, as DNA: TGTGCCAGCAGGGATGACAGGGCTTATAATTCACCCCTCCACTTT.

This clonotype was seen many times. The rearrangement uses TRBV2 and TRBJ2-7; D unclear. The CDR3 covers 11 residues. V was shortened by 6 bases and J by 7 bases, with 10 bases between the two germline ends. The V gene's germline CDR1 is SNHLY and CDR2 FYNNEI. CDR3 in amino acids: CASRPLIEQYF. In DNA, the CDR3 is TGTGCCAGCAGACCTCTTATAGAGCAGTACTTC.

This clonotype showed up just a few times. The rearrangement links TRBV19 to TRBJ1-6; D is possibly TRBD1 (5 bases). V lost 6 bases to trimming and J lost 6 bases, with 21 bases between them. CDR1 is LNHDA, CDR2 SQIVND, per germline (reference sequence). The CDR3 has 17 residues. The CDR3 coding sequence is TGTGCCAGTAGCGCACCTACAACGGGACTGCGTAATTCACCCCTCCACTTT. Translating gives CASSAPTTGLRNSPLHF. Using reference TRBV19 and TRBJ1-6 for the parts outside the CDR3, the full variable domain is DGGITQSPKYLFRKEGQNVTLSCEQNLNHDAMYWYRQDPGQGLRLIYYSQIVNDFQKGDIAEGYSVSREKKESFPLTVTSAQKNPTAFYLCASSAPTTGLRNSPLHFGNGTRLTVT.

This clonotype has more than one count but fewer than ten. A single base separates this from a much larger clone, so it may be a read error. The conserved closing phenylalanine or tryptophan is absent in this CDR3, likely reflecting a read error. The CDR3 sequence: CARNNRGYGYTL. CDR3 sequence (DNA): TGTGCCAGAAACAACAGGGGCTATGGCTACACCCTC. The genes are TRBV2 and TRBJ1-2; 7 bases agree with TRBD1. V was pared by 9 bases and J by 4 bases, with 5 bases of the junction left unmatched. CDR3 size: 12 residues. Germline V CDR1 and CDR2: SNHLY, FYNNEI.

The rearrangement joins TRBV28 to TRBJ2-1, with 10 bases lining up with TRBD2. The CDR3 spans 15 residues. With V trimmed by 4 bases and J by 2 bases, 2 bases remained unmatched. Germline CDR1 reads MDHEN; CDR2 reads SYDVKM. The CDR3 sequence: CASSSSGGTYNEQFF. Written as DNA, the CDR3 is TGTGCCAGCAGTTCTAGCGGGGGAACCTACAATGAGCAGTTCTTC.

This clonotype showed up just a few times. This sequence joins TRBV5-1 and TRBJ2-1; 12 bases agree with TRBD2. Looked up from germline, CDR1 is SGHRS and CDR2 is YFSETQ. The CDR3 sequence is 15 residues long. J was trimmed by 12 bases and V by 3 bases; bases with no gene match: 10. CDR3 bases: TGCGCCAGCAGCTCCCCCGGGACTAGCGGGTTCACGCAGTTCTTC. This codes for CASSSPGTSGFTQFF.